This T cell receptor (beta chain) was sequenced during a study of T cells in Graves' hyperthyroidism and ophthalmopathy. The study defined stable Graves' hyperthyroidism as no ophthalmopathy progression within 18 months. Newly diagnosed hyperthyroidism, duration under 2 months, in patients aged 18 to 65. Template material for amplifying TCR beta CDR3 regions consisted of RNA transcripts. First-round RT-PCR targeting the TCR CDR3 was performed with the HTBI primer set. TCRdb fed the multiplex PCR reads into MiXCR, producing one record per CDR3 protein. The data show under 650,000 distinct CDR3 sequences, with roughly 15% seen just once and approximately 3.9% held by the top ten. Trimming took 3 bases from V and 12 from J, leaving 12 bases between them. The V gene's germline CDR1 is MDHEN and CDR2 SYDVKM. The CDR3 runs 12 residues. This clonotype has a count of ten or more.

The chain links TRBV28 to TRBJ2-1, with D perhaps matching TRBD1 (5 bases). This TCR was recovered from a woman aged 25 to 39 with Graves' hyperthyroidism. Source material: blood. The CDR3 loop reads CASSLNPQGQFF. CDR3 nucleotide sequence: TGTGCCAGCAGTTTGAATCCGCAGGGGCAGTTCTTC.